This T cell receptor (beta chain) was found in a study of response to subunit inactivated influenza vaccine (dated by TCRdb to 2016 to 2019). Regarding the complete study: The study used deep quantitative T cell receptor repertoire profiling to track responses to a trivalent subunit inactivated influenza vaccine.

The germline V gene specifies SGDLS as CDR1 and YYNGEE as CDR2. The trim is 0 bases for V and 3 bases for J, with a gap of 6 bases between the germline ends. Spanning cysteine to phenylalanine, the CDR3 consists of 13 amino acids. The only DNA kept is the CDR3, 39 bases in frame from the first base. This clonotype appeared a few times. This receptor's antigen is unknown. It has no much larger one-base neighbor in the sample; base qualities were not kept. Libraries were made using RT-PCR. This sample was sequenced with an Illumina HiSeq 2500. TCRdb cleaned the public reads at Q25 with fastp, built clones with MiXCR and kept in-frame beta chains. Entries are consolidated by CDR3 protein sequence, retaining the most common genes and DNA. The sample data list hundreds of thousands of distinct CDR3 sequences, and under 9% of these were observed just once. The ten largest clones represent approximately 12% of the sample.

General findings and caveats noted by the study authors: The authors suggested that each seasonal influenza vaccination may recruit only a limited number of new T cells.

Sequencing used PBMCs from blood, obtained around 2 years after vaccination. This clonotype was obtained from a man between 50 and 69 years old who received an inactivated influenza vaccine. Donor details come from another sample of the same person, matched by shared clones. In this chain, TRBV9 is recombined with TRBJ1-1, with no D gene named confidently. The DNA sequence is as follows: TGTGCCAGCAGCGTAGCCCCAGACACTGAAGCTTTCTTT. Its protein is CASSVAPDTEAFF.